Reported below is one TCR beta chain. This sample was taken from a study of blood T cell repertoires in COVID-19. As for the study in general: Both acute and convalescent COVID-19 samples were obtained from the United States, Italy and Spain. The analysed material was cDNA or gDNA that came from T cells, B-cell-depleted T cells, or PBMCs.

Authors' analysis steps: Estimated nucleated cell counts came from reference gene primer amplification. Generated by immunoSEQ multiplex PCR, the TCRdb table keeps only in-frame clones and is missing some. The DNA was the basis for D and trimming; V, J and clone size are from that table. Altogether about 170,000 clones are present, under 85% being singletons, with the ten largest covering roughly 1.1%. The TCR comes from a man aged 55-75 years who had recovered from COVID-19. Sample: peripheral blood.

CDR3 sequence: CAWNTGQGNEQFF. In DNA form, the CDR3 reads TGTGCCTGGAACACGGGACAGGGAAATGAGCAGTTCTTC. The chain employs TRBV30 and TRBJ2-1; 9 bases are a match to TRBD1. After removal of 4 bases from V and 7 bases from J, the junction contained 5 bases not matched to a gene. Germline V CDR1 and CDR2: GTSNPN, SVGIG (reference sequence). This CDR3 is built from 13 residues.